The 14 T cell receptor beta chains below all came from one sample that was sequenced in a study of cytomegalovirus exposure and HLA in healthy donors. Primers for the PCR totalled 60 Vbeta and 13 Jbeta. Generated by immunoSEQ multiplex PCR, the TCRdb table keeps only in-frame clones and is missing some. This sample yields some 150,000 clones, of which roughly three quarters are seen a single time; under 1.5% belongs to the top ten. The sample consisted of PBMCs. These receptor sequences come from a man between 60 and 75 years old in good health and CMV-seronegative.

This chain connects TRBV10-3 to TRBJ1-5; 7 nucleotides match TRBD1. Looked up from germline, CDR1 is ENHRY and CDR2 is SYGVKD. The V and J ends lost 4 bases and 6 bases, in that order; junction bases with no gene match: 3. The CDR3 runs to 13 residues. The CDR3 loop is CAISAGGLQPQHF. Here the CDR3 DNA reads TGTGCCATCAGTGCAGGGGGGCTTCAGCCCCAGCATTTT.

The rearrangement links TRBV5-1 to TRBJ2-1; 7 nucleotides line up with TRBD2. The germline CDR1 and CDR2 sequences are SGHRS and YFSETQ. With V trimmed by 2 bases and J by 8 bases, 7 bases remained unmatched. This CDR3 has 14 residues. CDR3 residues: CASSFPGLFDEQFF. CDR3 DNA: TGCGCCAGCAGCTTCCCGGGACTATTCGATGAGCAGTTCTTC. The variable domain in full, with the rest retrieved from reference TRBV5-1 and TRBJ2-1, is KAGVTQTPRYLIKTRGQQVTLSCSPISGHRSVSWYQQTPGQGLQFLFEYFSETQRNKGNFPGRFSGRQFSNSRSEMNVSTLELGDSALYLCASSFPGLFDEQFFGPGTRLTVL.

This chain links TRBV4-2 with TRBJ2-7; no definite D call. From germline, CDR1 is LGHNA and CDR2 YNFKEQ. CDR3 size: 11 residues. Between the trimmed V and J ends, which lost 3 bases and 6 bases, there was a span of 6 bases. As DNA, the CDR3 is TGTGCCAGCAGCCAGCGCTTCGAGCAGTACTTC. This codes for CASSQRFEQYF.

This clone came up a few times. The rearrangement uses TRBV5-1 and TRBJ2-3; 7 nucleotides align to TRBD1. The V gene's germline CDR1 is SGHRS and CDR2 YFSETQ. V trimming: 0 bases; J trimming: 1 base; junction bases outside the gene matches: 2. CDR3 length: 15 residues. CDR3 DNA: TGCGCCAGCAGCTTGGCTCAGGGGGGCACAGATACGCAGTATTTT. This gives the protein CASSLAQGGTDTQYF.

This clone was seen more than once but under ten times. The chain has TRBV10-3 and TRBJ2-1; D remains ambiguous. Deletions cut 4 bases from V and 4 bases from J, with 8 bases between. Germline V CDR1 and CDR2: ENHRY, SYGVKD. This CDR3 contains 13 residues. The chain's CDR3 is CAISAPRYNEQFF. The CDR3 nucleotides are TGTGCCATCAGTGCTCCTCGTTACAATGAGCAGTTCTTC.

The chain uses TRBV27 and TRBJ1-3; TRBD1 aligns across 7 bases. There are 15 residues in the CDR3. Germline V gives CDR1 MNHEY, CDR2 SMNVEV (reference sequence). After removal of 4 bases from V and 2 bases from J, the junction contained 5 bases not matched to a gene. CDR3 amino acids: CASSSHRGPGNTIYF. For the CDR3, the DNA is TGTGCCAGCAGTTCCCACAGGGGTCCTGGAAACACCATATATTTT.

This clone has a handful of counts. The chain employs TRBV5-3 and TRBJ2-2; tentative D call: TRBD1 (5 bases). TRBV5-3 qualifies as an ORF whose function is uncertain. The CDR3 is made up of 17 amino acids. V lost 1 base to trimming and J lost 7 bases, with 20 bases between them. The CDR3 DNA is TGTGCCAGAAGCTTGATGTTAGGGGTGAGCCGAAGCGGGGAGCTGTTTTTT. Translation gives CARSLMLGVSRSGELFF.

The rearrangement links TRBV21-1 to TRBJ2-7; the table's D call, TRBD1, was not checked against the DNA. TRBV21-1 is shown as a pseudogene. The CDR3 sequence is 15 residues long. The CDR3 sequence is CASSKKRAGPYEQYF. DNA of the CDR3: TGTGCCAGCAGCAAAAAAAGGGCAGGGCCCTACGAGCAGTACTTC.

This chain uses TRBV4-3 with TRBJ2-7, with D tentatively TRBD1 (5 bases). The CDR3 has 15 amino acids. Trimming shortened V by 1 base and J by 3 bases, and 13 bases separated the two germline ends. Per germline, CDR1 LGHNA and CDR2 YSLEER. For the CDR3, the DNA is TGCGCCAGCAGCCAAGGGGGCACAGGAAACTACGAGCAGTACTTC. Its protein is CASSQGGTGNYEQYF.

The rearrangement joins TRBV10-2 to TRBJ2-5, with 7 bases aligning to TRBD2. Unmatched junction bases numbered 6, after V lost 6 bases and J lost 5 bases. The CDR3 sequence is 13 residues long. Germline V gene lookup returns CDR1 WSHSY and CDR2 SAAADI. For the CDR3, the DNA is TGCGCCAGCAGCGCGGGGGAGGGGGAGACCCAGTACTTC. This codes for CASSAGEGETQYF.

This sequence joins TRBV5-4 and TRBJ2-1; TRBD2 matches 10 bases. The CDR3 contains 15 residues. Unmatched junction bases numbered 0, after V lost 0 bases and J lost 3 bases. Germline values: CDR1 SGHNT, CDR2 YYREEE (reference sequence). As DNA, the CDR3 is TGTGCCAGCAGCTTGGGACTAGCGGGCTACAATGAGCAGTTCTTC. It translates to CASSLGLAGYNEQFF.

CDR3 sequence reads: CASSQVPQGGNEQFF. The DNA for the CDR3 is TGTGCCAGCAGCCAAGTTCCCCAGGGGGGCAATGAGCAGTTCTTC. The rearrangement uses TRBV4-2 and TRBJ2-1, with D perhaps matching TRBD1 (7 bases). The germline CDR1 and CDR2 sequences are LGHNA and YNFKEQ. V was trimmed by 1 base and J by 6 bases, leaving 13 bases between them. The CDR3 has 15 amino acids.

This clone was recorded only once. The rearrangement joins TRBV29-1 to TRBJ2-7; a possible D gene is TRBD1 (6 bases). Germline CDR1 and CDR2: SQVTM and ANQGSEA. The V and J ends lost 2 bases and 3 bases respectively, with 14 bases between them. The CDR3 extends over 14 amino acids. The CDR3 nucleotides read TGCAGCGTTGAAACTAGGGGCAGGGGCTACGAGCAGTACTTC. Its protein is CSVETRGRGYEQYF.

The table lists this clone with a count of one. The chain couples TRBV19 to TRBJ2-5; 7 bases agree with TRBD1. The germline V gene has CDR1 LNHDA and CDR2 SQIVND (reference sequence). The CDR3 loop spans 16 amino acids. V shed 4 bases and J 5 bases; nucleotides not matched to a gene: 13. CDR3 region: CASSTDRARSWETQYF. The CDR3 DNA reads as TGTGCCAGTAGTACTGACAGGGCACGGAGTTGGGAGACCCAGTACTTC.